Presented here are 29 T cell receptor beta chains from one specimen sequenced in a study of OX40 agonist ivuxolimab in advanced cancers. Some clones are missing from TCRdb's copy, which holds only in-frame ones; the method was immunoSEQ multiplex PCR. Here the sample spans roughly 80,000 clones, more than 70% being singletons. Here the sequenced sample was CD4+ or CD8+ T cells sorted from blood, taken in a trial of the OX40 agonist ivuxolimab. The receptors stem from an adult with an advanced solid tumor such as melanoma, head and neck, liver or kidney cancer.

The chain links TRBV18 to TRBJ2-5, with 8 bases matching TRBD2. Germline V gene sequence: CDR1 KGHSH, CDR2 LQKENI. After removal of 3 bases from V and 5 bases from J, the junction contained 14 bases not matched to a gene. The CDR3 sequence is 17 residues long. CDR3 region: CASSPIIPGGSRETQYF. CDR3 sequence (DNA): TGTGCCAGCTCACCGATCATCCCGGGGGGGTCTCGGGAGACCCAGTACTTC.

CDR3 protein: CASRGDITTFF. In DNA, the CDR3 is TGTGCCAGCAGGGGGGATATCACAACTTTCTTT. The genes are TRBV28 and TRBJ1-1; maybe TRBD1 (5 bases). CDR1 and CDR2 from the germline V gene are MDHEN and SYDVKM. Trimming shortened V by 6 bases and J by 12 bases, and 14 bases separated the two germline ends. This CDR3 spans 11 amino acids.

The chain's CDR3 is CASSPPNGANYGYTF. CDR3 coding DNA: TGTGCCAGCAGCCCTCCCAACGGGGCCAACTATGGCTACACCTTC. The genes are TRBV7-2 and TRBJ1-2; tentative D call: TRBD1 (5 bases). The CDR3 is 15 amino acids. Germline-derived CDR1 and CDR2 are SGHTA and FQGNSA. The V end lost 5 bases, the J end lost 2 bases, and 15 bases lay between the germline ends.

The CDR3 DNA is TGTGCCAGCAGTAGTCTCGGACAGGGGGCTAATCAGCCCCAGCATTTT. Its protein product is CASSSLGQGANQPQHF. The chain carries TRBV7-9 and TRBJ1-5, with TRBD1 identical over 11 bases. V was pared by 6 bases and J by 4 bases, with 8 bases of the junction left unmatched. The CDR3 totals 16 residues. Germline V lookup: CDR1 SEHNR, CDR2 FQNEAQ (reference sequence).

The rearrangement links TRBV6-5 to TRBJ2-3; maybe TRBD2 (5 bases). The CDR3 extends over 15 amino acids. Deletions cut 5 bases from V and 4 bases from J, with 16 bases between. The V gene's germline CDR1 is MNHEY and CDR2 SVGAGI. CDR3 coding DNA: TGTGCCAGCAGTGCTCAACTAGATGGGGCAGATACGCAGTATTTT. Amino acid sequence: CASSAQLDGADTQYF.

The chain carries TRBV27 and TRBJ1-2; D gene unclear. This CDR3 spans 16 amino acids. CDR1 MNHEY and CDR2 SMNVEV come from the germline V gene (reference sequence). With 2 bases removed from V and 4 bases from J, the gap between germline ends came to 17 bases. The CDR3 region is CASSLNPWGGSYGYTF. The CDR3 region has the DNA TGTGCCAGCAGTTTAAACCCGTGGGGTGGTTCCTATGGCTACACCTTC.

The chain recombines TRBV7-8 with TRBJ1-2; D is perhaps TRBD1 (6 bases). The CDR3 extends over 14 amino acids. CDR1 and CDR2 (germline): SGHVS, FQNEAQ. V was trimmed by 4 bases and J by 5 bases, leaving 14 bases between them. CDR3 amino acids: CASSSNRELYGYTF. For the CDR3, the DNA is TGTGCCAGCAGCTCGAACAGGGAGTTGTATGGCTACACCTTC.

This sequence joins TRBV5-1 and TRBJ1-2; D may be TRBD1 (6 bases). CDR1 SGHRS and CDR2 YFSETQ come from the germline V gene. Trimming left V 6 bases short and J 4 bases short, with 16 bases between. CDR3 length: 14 amino acids. CDR3: CASTPVVGGYGYTF. The CDR3 DNA is TGCGCCAGCACCCCTGTCGTAGGGGGCTATGGCTACACCTTC.

The gene calls are TRBV6-5 and TRBJ2-6, with TRBD1 matching over 7 bases. The CDR3 contains 15 residues. From germline, CDR1 is MNHEY and CDR2 SVGAGI. J gave up 2 bases and V 4 bases, and 2 bases lay outside the gene matches. CDR3: CASSSQGAGANVLTF. CDR3 nucleotides: TGTGCCAGCAGTTCTCAGGGGGCTGGGGCCAACGTCCTGACTTTC.

This sequence joins TRBV18 and TRBJ2-2, with no clear D. Per germline, CDR1 KGHSH and CDR2 LQKENI. The CDR3 extends over 12 amino acids. With 2 bases removed from V and 8 bases from J, the gap between germline ends came to 6 bases. The CDR3 sequence: CASSPGEGELFF. CDR3 in DNA: TGTGCCAGCTCACCAGGGGAAGGGGAGCTGTTTTTT.

The gene calls are TRBV7-2 and TRBJ1-2; no firm D call. V was cut by 1 base and J by 7 bases, with 16 bases left in between. CDR3 length: 15 residues. Germline V lookup: CDR1 SGHTA, CDR2 FQGNSA. CDR3 loop: CASSLGAHLGVGYTF. CDR3 sequence (DNA): TGTGCCAGCAGCTTAGGGGCCCACTTAGGCGTTGGCTACACCTTC. Full variable domain (rest looked up from reference TRBV7-2 and TRBJ1-2): GAGVSQSPSNKVTEKGKDVELRCDPISGHTALYWYRQSLGQGLEFLIYFQGNSAPDKSGLPSDRFSAERTGGSVSTLTIQRTQQEDSAVYLCASSLGAHLGVGYTFGSGTRLTVV.

The gene calls are TRBV5-1 and TRBJ1-1; no reliable D call. The CDR3 sequence is 16 residues long. The germline gives CDR1 SGHRS, CDR2 YFSETQ. V lost 4 bases to trimming and J lost 2 bases, with 18 bases between them. CDR3 DNA sequence: TGCGCCAGCAGCGTGACTGCCGGGGAGCTAAACACTGAAGCTTTCTTT. Its protein is CASSVTAGELNTEAFF.

This sequence joins TRBV10-3 and TRBJ2-7; TRBD2 matches at 9 bases. The V gene's germline CDR1 is ENHRY and CDR2 SYGVKD. The trim removed 4 bases at V and 3 bases at J, leaving 13 bases unmatched. This CDR3 has 17 residues. As DNA, the CDR3 is TGTGCCATCAGTGGGCGGGAGGGTCCCCAAGGGTTCTACGAGCAGTACTTC. Translation: CAISGREGPQGFYEQYF.

V and J are TRBV7-9 and TRBJ2-1; 9 bases are shared with TRBD2. V was clipped by 2 bases and J by 6 bases; unmatched bases: 2. There are 14 residues in the CDR3. Germline CDR1 is SEHNR and CDR2 is FQNEAQ (reference sequence). CDR3 bases: TGTGCCAGCAGCTTAACTAGCGGGCCCAATGAGCAGTTCTTC. This encodes CASSLTSGPNEQFF.

This clone has a single count. V and J are TRBV6-5 and TRBJ2-3; no reliable D call. There are 16 residues in the CDR3. Trimming removed 2 bases from V and 2 bases from J, with 14 bases in between. CDR1 is MNHEY and CDR2 is SVGAGI in the germline V gene. The DNA of the CDR3 is TGTGCCAGCAGTTACAGGAGCTATCCCCCCACAGATACGCAGTATTTT. This sequence encodes CASSYRSYPPTDTQYF.

This chain uses TRBV19 with TRBJ1-1; D not certain. Germline CDR1 reads LNHDA; CDR2 reads SQIVND (reference sequence). Trimming took off 1 base at V and 1 base at J, with 10 bases between the two ends. There are 15 residues in the CDR3. The CDR3 nucleotides are TGTGCCAGTAGTATAGTTCGGCGGGGGAACACTGAAGCTTTCTTT. It translates to CASSIVRRGNTEAFF.

This chain links TRBV28 with TRBJ1-4; D unresolved. V was cut by 6 bases and J by 5 bases, with 19 bases left in between. The length of the CDR3 is 16 residues. Germline CDR1 MDHEN, CDR2 SYDVKM. CDR3 region: CASSTIGLGKNEKLFF. The CDR3 bases are TGTGCCAGCAGCACCATAGGGTTGGGGAAAAATGAAAAACTGTTTTTT.

The rearrangement uses TRBV6-6 and TRBJ2-3; 8 nucleotides align to TRBD2. CDR1 MNHNY and CDR2 SVGAGI come from the germline V gene (reference sequence). The CDR3 covers 13 residues. Unmatched junction bases numbered 4, after V lost 8 bases and J lost 3 bases. The CDR3 sequence is CASGVAGTDTQYF. CDR3 DNA sequence: TGTGCCAGCGGGGTAGCGGGGACAGATACGCAGTATTTT.

V usage is TRBV6-1 and J usage is TRBJ2-7; 9 bases are shared with TRBD2. V shed 4 bases and J 2 bases; nucleotides not matched to a gene: 0. The CDR3 covers 13 residues. CDR1 and CDR2 (germline): MNHNS, SASEGT. CDR3 DNA sequence: TGTGCCAGCAGTGGCGGGAGGGCCTACGAGCAGTACTTC. Its protein is CASSGGRAYEQYF.

The chain uses TRBV18 and TRBJ1-2, with 8 bases matching TRBD1. CDR3 size: 15 residues. CDR1 is KGHSH, CDR2 LQKENI, per germline. With 0 bases clipped from V and 6 bases from J, the junction kept 6 bases outside the gene matches. The CDR3, as DNA: TGTGCCAGCTCACCACCCTCCGAGACAGGGGATGGCTACACCTTC. This codes for CASSPPSETGDGYTF.

The chain uses TRBV12-5 and TRBJ2-3; no clear D gene. CDR3 length equals 14 residues. Trimming removed 6 bases from V and 3 bases from J, with 13 bases in between. Looked up from germline, CDR1 is LGHNT and CDR2 is FRNRAP. The CDR3 sequence is CASGSDGVTDTQYF. For the CDR3, the DNA is TGTGCTAGTGGGAGTGATGGGGTTACAGATACGCAGTATTTT.

The chain uses TRBV14 and TRBJ2-1; 9 bases are shared with TRBD2. CDR3 size: 16 residues. V lost 1 base and J lost 7; bases outside the gene matches: 8. From germline, CDR1 is SGHDN and CDR2 FVKESK. The DNA for the CDR3 is TGTGCCAGCAGCCAAGGGCTACTGGCGGGGGGGAATGAGCAGTTCTTC. Its translation is CASSQGLLAGGNEQFF.

The chain uses TRBV5-4 and TRBJ1-3; D might be TRBD1 (5 bases). This CDR3 comprises 16 residues. Germline CDR1 is SGHNT and CDR2 is YYREEE (reference sequence). Trimming shortened V by 4 bases and J by 2 bases, and 16 bases separated the two germline ends. In nucleotides, the CDR3 is TGTGCCAGCAGCCTGGGAGGGCAGGGCGCTGGAAACACCATATATTTT. This sequence encodes CASSLGGQGAGNTIYF.

The CDR3 sequence is CASSLTGGYSGNTIYF. CDR3 DNA: TGTGCCAGCAGCTTAACAGGGGGCTACTCTGGAAACACCATATATTTT. The rearrangement joins TRBV7-3 to TRBJ1-3; 7 nucleotides agree with TRBD1. The CDR3 has 16 residues. Germline V gives CDR1 SGHTA, CDR2 FQGTGA. Trimming at V came to 0 bases and at J to 0 bases, leaving 2 bases not matched to a gene.

The genes are TRBV7-9 and TRBJ1-2; no definite D call. Germline loops: CDR1 SEHNR, CDR2 FQNEAQ (reference sequence). Trimming removed 1 base at V and 7 bases at J, with 16 bases between. CDR3 size: 15 residues. The CDR3 region has the DNA TGTGCCAGCAGCTTAGACAAAGGGTGGCCAAGTGGCTACACCTTC. The encoded protein is CASSLDKGWPSGYTF.

In its sample, this clone was seen many times. The CDR3: CASSLRGEWHEQYF. The DNA of the CDR3 is TGTGCCAGCAGCCTCAGGGGGGAGTGGCACGAGCAGTACTTC. This rearrangement joins TRBV7-2 to TRBJ2-7, with D possibly matching TRBD1 (7 bases). Germline CDR1 and CDR2: SGHTA and FQGNSA. V lost 5 bases and J 5 bases, leaving 16 bases between the germline ends. The CDR3 has 14 amino acids. Full variable domain (rest looked up from reference TRBV7-2 and TRBJ2-7): GAGVSQSPSNKVTEKGKDVELRCDPISGHTALYWYRQSLGQGLEFLIYFQGNSAPDKSGLPSDRFSAERTGGSVSTLTIQRTQQEDSAVYLCASSLRGEWHEQYFGPGTRLTVT.

This clone was seen a single time. The rearrangement joins TRBV5-1 to TRBJ1-2; no clear D. Germline-derived CDR1 and CDR2 are SGHRS and YFSETQ. V gave up 0 bases and J gave up 7 bases, with 16 bases separating them. The CDR3 totals 15 residues. CDR3 residues: CASSLDGPPMGGYTF. Written as DNA, the CDR3 is TGCGCCAGCAGCTTGGATGGTCCCCCAATGGGTGGCTACACCTTC.

This clone was counted a few times. The chain recombines TRBV21-1 with TRBJ1-5; the DNA was not used to check the table's D call, TRBD1. TRBV21-1 is annotated as a pseudogene. The CDR3 extends over 22 amino acids. The CDR3 region is CASSKGQGVDRVILYSNQPQHF. In nucleotides, the CDR3 is TGTGCCAGCAGCAAAGGCCAGGGGGTCGACAGGGTAATCCTTTATAGCAATCAGCCCCAGCATTTT.

This chain links TRBV5-4 with TRBJ1-6; 7 bases map to TRBD1. CDR1 and CDR2 from the germline V gene are SGHNT and YYREEE (reference sequence). J lost 7 bases, V lost 1 base, and 5 bases had no gene match. CDR3 size: 15 residues. Here the CDR3 DNA reads TGTGCCAGCAGCTTGCGCCCAGGGGGGAATTCACCCCTCCACTTT. Protein sequence: CASSLRPGGNSPLHF.